The entry below gives a single T cell receptor (beta chain) sequence along with its context. As yet, its antigen is unknown. This specimen comes from a study of neoadjuvant anti-PD-1 for oral cavity cancer. Study information: Patients without progression got a fourth dose around day 43. Study conclusions and caveats: TCR analyses covered only a few patients per response group.

As for time point: after neoadjuvant nivolumab, at surgical resection. Blood cells were analyzed directly, without culture or expansion. Six replicates per PBMC sample, mostly from roughly 490 ng of genomic DNA. Repertoires were generated with immunoSEQ multiplex PCR, while TCRdb's copy carries only in-frame clones and drops some. The profile shows some 15,000 clones, roughly four fifths of them singletons. The CDR3 totals 13 residues. Trimming pared 6 bases from V and 5 bases from J, leaving 13 bases between. Germline CDR1 is LGHNT and CDR2 is FRNRAP. The chain combines TRBV12-5 with TRBJ1-2; D ambiguous. This clonotype originated in a person aged 40 to 85 with oral cavity squamous cell carcinoma. The starting material was PBMCs, obtained after nivolumab (anti-PD-1) treatment. CDR3 protein: CASGALSYYGYTF. In DNA, the CDR3 is TGTGCTAGTGGGGCCTTATCTTATTATGGCTACACCTTC.